This T cell receptor beta chain was identified in a study of shared T cell receptors in the human thymus. This CDR3 contains 14 residues. The ends lost 3 bases at V and 6 bases at J; junction bases unmatched: 9. Germline V gene sequence: CDR1 GTSNPN, CDR2 SVGIG (reference sequence). Profiling relied on immunoSEQ multiplex PCR, and the TCRdb table lists in-frame clones only, not all of them. The sample yields more than 550,000 clones, approximately 83% seen once. These records were also assigned to another study, of human thymus T cells. This second study says: Donation was from healthy Finnish infants who were having corrective surgery that addressed congenital heart defects. Obtained as resections during corrective heart surgery, the thymus tissue was then studied. Related reports documented highly overlapping thymic repertoires among unrelated individuals.

Sequencing was done on a sample of thymocytes. This TCR came from a girl under three years old with a congenital heart defect. The chain links TRBV30 to TRBJ1-2; 8 bases map to TRBD1. CDR3 region: CAWRATGTGNGYTF. Written as DNA, the CDR3 is TGTGCCTGGAGGGCAACCGGGACAGGAAATGGCTACACCTTC.